This T cell receptor (beta chain) was obtained from a study of blood T cell repertoires in COVID-19. On the study more broadly: Specimens from acute and convalescent COVID-19 originated in the United States, Italy and Spain. The analysed material was cDNA or gDNA that came from T cells, B-cell-depleted T cells, or PBMCs.

CDR1 is SGHAT, CDR2 FQNNGV, per germline. V lost 2 bases to trimming and J lost 4 bases; unmatched junction nucleotides: 7. CDR3 length: 16 residues. How the authors handled the data: The assay estimated nucleated cells by amplifying reference gene primers. Assay used: immunoSEQ multiplex PCR; TCRdb lists only in-frame clones, some missing. D and trimming were read from the DNA, whereas the V and J calls and clone size are those reported in that table. The sample has about 200,000 clones, 85% to 90% seen once; the top ten hold 3.5% to 4%. The chain links TRBV11-2 to TRBJ2-5, with 10 bases lining up with TRBD1. This receptor was obtained from a woman aged 25 to 45 with acute COVID-19. The specimen was PBMCs or T cells enriched from blood (not recorded which). The CDR3 reads CASSLFGRTGGETQYF. In nucleotides, the CDR3 is TGTGCCAGCAGCTTATTCGGCCGGACAGGGGGAGAGACCCAGTACTTC.